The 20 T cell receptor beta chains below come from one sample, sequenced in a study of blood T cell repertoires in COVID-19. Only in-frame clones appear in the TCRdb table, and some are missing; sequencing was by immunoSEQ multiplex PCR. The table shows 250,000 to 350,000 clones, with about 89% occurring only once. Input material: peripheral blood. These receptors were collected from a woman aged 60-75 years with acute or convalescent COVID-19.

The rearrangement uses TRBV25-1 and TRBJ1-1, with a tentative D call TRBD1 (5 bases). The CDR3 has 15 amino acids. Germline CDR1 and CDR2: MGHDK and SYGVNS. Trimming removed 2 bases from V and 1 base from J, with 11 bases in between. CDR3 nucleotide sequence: TGTGCCAGCAGTGAAGGCGGGGCGTGGAACACTGAAGCTTTCTTT. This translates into CASSEGGAWNTEAFF.

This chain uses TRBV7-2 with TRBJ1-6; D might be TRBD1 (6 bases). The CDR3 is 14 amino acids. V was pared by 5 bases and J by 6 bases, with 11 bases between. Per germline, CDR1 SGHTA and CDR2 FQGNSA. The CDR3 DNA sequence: TGTGCCAGCAGCCTCACAGGGCCTAATTCACCCCTCCACTTT. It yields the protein CASSLTGPNSPLHF.

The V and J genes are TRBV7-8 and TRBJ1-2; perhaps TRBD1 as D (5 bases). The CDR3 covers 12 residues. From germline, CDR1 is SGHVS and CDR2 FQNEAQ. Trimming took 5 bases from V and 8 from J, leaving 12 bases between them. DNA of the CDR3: TGTGCCAGCAGCCCCCGGGGGGGAGGCTACACCTTC. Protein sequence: CASSPRGGGYTF.

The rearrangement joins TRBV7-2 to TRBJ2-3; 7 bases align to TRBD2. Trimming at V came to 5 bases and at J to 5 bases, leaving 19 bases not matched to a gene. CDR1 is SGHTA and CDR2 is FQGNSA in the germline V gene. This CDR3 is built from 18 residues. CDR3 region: CASSKGAGAGPGGDTQYF. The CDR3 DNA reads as TGTGCCAGCAGCAAAGGGGCGGGAGCCGGCCCGGGTGGAGATACGCAGTATTTT. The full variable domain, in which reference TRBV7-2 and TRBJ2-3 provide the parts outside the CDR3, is GAGVSQSPSNKVTEKGKDVELRCDPISGHTALYWYRQSLGQGLEFLIYFQGNSAPDKSGLPSDRFSAERTGGSVSTLTIQRTQQEDSAVYLCASSKGAGAGPGGDTQYFGPGTRLTVL.

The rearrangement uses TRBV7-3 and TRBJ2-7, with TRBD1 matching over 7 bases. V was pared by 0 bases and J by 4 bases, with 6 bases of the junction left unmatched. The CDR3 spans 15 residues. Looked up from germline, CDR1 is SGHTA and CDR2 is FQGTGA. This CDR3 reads CASSLTPGQQYEQYF. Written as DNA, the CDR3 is TGTGCCAGCAGCTTAACGCCGGGACAGCAATACGAGCAGTACTTC.

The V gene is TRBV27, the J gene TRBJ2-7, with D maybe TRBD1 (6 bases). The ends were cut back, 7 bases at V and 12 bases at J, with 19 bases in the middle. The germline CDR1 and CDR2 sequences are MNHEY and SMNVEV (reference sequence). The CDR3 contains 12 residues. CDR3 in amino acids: CASMGISGVAYF. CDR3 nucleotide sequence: TGTGCCAGCATGGGGATTTCAGGGGTCGCGTACTTC.

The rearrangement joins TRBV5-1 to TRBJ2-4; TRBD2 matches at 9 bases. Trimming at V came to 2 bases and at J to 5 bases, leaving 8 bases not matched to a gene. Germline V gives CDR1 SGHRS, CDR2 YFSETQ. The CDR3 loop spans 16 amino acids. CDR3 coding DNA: TGCGCCAGCAGCTTAGTGGCTAGCGGGGCCCAAAACATTCAGTACTTC. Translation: CASSLVASGAQNIQYF.

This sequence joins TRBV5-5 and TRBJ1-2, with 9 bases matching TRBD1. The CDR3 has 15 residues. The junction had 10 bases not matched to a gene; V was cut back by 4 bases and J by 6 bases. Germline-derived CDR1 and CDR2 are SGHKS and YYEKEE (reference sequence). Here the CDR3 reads CASSRSGTGYDGYTF. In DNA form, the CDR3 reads TGTGCCAGCAGCCGCTCCGGGACAGGGTACGATGGCTACACCTTC.

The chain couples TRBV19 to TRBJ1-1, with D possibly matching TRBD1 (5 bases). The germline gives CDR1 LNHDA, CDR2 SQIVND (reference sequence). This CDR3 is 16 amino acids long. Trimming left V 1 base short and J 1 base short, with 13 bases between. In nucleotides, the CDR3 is TGTGCCAGTAGTATAGGAGGTTGGGGGGGGAACACTGAAGCTTTCTTT. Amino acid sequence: CASSIGGWGGNTEAFF.

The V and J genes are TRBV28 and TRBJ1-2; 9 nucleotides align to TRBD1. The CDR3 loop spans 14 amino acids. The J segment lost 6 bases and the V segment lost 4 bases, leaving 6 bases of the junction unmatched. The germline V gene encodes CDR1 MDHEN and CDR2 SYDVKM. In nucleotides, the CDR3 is TGTGCCAGCAGTTCATACAGGGGGCGGGATGGCTACACCTTC. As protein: CASSSYRGRDGYTF.

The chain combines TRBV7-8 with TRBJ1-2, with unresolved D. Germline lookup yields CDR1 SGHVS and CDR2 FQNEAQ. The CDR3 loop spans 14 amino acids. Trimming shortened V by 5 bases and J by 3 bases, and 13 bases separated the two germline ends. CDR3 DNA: TGTGCCAGCAGCCGATATGGGCGCGACTATGGCTACACCTTC. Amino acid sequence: CASSRYGRDYGYTF.

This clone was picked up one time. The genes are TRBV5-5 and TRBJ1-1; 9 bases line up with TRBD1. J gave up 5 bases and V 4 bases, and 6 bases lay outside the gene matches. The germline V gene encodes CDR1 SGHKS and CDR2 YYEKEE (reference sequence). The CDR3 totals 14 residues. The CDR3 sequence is CASSLTTGGTEAFF. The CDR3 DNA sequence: TGTGCCAGCAGCCTCACGACAGGGGGGACTGAAGCTTTCTTT. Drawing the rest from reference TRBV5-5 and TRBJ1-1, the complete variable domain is DAGVTQSPTHLIKTRGQQVTLRCSPISGHKSVSWYQQVLGQGPQFIFQYYEKEERGRGNFPDRFSARQFPNYSSELNVNALLLGDSALYLCASSLTTGGTEAFFGQGTRLTVV.

The CDR3 here is CASSLDGVAGEKDTQYF. Written as DNA, the CDR3 is TGTGCCAGCAGCTTAGATGGGGTAGCGGGAGAAAAAGATACGCAGTATTTT. The V gene is TRBV11-3, the J gene TRBJ2-3; 9 nucleotides match TRBD2. Trimming took 0 bases from V and 5 from J; bases not matched to a gene: 9. The CDR3 is 17 amino acids. The germline CDR1 and CDR2 sequences are SGHNT and YENEEA.

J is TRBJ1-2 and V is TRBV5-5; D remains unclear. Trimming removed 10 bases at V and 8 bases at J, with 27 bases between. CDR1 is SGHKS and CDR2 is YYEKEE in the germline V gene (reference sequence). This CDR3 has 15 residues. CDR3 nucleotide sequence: TGTGCCTCAGCAGCTTGGGAGGGTGCCGTCGGCGGCTACACCTTC. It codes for CASAAWEGAVGGYTF. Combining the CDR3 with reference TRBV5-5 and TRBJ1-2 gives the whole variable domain DAGVTQSPTHLIKTRGQQVTLRCSPISGHKSVSWYQQVLGQGPQFIFQYYEKEERGRGNFPDRFSARQFPNYSSELNVNALLLGDSALYLCASAAWEGAVGGYTFGSGTRLTVV.

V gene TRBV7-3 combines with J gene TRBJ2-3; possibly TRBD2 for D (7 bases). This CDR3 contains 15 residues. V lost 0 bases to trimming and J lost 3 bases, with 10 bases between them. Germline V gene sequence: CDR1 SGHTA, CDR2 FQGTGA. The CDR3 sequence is CASSLTRGGTDTQYF. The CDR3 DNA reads TGTGCCAGCAGCTTAACGAGGGGGGGAACAGATACGCAGTATTTT. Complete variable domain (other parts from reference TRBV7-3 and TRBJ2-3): GAGVSQTPSNKVTEKGKYVELRCDPISGHTALYWYRQSLGQGPEFLIYFQGTGAADDSGLPNDRFFAVRPEGSVSTLKIQRTERGDSAVYLCASSLTRGGTDTQYFGPGTRLTVL.

DNA for the CDR3: TGTGCTAGTGTTCTACAGCAGGGGGGCGTTGGATACAATGAGCAGTTCTTC. Translation gives CASVLQQGGVGYNEQFF. The chain combines TRBV12-5 with TRBJ2-1, with D maybe TRBD1 (7 bases). Trimming pared 7 bases from V and 4 bases from J, leaving 23 bases between. The germline V gene encodes CDR1 LGHNT and CDR2 FRNRAP. The CDR3 loop spans 17 amino acids.

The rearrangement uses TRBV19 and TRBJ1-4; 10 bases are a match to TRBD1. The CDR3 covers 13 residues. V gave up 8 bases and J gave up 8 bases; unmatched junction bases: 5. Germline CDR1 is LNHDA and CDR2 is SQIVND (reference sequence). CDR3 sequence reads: CASSGQGREKLFF. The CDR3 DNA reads TGTGCCAGTTCGGGACAGGGGAGGGAAAAACTGTTTTTT. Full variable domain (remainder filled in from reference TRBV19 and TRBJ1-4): DGGITQSPKYLFRKEGQNVTLSCEQNLNHDAMYWYRQDPGQGLRLIYYSQIVNDFQKGDIAEGYSVSREKKESFPLTVTSAQKNPTAFYLCASSGQGREKLFFGSGTQLSVL.

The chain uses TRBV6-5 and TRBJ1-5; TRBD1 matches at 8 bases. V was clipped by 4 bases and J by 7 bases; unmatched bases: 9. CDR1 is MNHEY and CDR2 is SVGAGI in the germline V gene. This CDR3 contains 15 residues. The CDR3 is CASSFGQGAGQPQHF. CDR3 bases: TGTGCCAGCAGTTTTGGGCAGGGGGCAGGGCAGCCCCAGCATTTT.

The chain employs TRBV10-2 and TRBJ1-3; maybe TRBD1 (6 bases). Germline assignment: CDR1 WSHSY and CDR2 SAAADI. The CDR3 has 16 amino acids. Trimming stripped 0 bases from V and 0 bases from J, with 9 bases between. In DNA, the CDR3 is TGCGCCAGCAGTGAGTCGACAGGAATCTCTGGAAACACCATATATTTT. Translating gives CASSESTGISGNTIYF.

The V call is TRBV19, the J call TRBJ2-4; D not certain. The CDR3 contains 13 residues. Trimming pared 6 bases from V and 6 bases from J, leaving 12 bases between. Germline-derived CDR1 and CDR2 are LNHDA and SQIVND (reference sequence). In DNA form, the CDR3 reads TGTGCCAGTAGGAGGCCACCCGGAAACATTCAGTACTTC. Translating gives CASRRPPGNIQYF. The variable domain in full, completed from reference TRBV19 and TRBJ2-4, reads DGGITQSPKYLFRKEGQNVTLSCEQNLNHDAMYWYRQDPGQGLRLIYYSQIVNDFQKGDIAEGYSVSREKKESFPLTVTSAQKNPTAFYLCASRRPPGNIQYFGAGTRLSVL.